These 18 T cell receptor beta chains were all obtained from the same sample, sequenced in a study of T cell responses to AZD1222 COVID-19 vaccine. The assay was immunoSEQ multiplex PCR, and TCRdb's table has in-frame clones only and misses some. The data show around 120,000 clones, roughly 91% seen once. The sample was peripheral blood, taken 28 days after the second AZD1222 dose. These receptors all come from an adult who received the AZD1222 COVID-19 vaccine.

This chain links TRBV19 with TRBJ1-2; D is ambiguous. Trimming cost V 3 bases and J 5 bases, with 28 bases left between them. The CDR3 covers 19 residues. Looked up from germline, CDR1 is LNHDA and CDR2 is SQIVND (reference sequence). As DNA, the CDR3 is TGTGCCAGTAGTATTCCGCGGAGACCAGCTGGGCCAGGCAATTATGGCTACACCTTC. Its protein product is CASSIPRRPAGPGNYGYTF.

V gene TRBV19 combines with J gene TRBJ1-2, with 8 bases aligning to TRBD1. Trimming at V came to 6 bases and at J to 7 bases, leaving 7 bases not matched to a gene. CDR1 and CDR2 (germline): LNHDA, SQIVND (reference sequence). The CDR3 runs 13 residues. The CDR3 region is CASRTGQGVGYTF. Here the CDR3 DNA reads TGTGCCAGTAGGACAGGACAGGGAGTTGGCTACACCTTC.

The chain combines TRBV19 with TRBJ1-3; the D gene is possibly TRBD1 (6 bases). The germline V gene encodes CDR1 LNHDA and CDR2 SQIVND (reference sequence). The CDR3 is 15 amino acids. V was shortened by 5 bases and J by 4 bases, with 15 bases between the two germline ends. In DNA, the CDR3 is TGTGCCAGTAGTCCCCTTCGACAGGAGGGAAACACCATATATTTT. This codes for CASSPLRQEGNTIYF.

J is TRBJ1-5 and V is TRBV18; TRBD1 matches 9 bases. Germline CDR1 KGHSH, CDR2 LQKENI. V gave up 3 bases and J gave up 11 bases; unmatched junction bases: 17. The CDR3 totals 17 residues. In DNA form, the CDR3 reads TGTGCCAGCTCACCGGACAGGGGTAATCAGCCCTCGGGGTCCCAGCATTTT. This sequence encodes CASSPDRGNQPSGSQHF.

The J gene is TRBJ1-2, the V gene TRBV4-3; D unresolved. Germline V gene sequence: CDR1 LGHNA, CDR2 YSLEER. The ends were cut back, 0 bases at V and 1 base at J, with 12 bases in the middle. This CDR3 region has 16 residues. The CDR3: CASSQDLASFNYGYTF. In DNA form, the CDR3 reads TGCGCCAGCAGCCAAGATCTTGCCAGTTTTAACTATGGCTACACCTTC.

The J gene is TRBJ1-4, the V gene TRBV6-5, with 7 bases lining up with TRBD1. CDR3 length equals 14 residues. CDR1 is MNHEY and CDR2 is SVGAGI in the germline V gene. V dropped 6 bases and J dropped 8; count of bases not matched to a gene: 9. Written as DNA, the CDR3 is TGTGCCAGCAGCCTTGACAGGGTACGGGAAAAACTGTTTTTT. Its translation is CASSLDRVREKLFF.

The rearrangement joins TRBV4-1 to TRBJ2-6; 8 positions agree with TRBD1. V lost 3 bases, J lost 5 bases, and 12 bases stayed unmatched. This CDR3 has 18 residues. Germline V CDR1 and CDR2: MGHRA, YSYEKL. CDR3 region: CASSHPGTGPPRANVLTF. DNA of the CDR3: TGCGCCAGCAGCCATCCCGGGACAGGTCCTCCTCGGGCCAACGTCCTGACTTTC.

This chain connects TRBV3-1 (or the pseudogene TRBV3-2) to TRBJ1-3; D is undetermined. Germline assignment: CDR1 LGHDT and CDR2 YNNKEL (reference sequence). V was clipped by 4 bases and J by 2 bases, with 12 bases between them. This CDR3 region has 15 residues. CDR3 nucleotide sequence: TGTGCCAGCAGCCGACTCCCGTCCCCTGGAAACACCATATATTTT. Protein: CASSRLPSPGNTIYF.

CDR3 region: CASSIDLSGSGYGGYTF. In DNA form, the CDR3 reads TGTGCCAGTAGTATAGATCTATCTGGGTCGGGTTATGGTGGCTACACCTTC. The chain is built from TRBV19 and TRBJ1-2, with D unclear. The CDR3 is 17 residues long. V lost 0 bases to trimming and J lost 7 bases, with 21 bases between them. The germline gives CDR1 LNHDA, CDR2 SQIVND (reference sequence).

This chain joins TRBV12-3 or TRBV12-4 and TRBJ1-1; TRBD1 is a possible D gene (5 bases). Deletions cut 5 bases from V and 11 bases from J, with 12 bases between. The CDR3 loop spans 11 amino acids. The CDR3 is CASSGGYGAFF. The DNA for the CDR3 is TGTGCCAGCAGTGGGGGATACGGGGCTTTCTTT.

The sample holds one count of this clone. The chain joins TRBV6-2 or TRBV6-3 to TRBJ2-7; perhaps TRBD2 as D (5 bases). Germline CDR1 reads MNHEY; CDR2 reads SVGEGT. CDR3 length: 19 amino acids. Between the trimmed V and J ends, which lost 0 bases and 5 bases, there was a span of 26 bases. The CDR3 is CASSYSTWKVTGSGDEQYF. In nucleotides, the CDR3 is TGTGCCAGCAGTTACTCGACGTGGAAAGTGACGGGGTCGGGCGACGAGCAGTACTTC.

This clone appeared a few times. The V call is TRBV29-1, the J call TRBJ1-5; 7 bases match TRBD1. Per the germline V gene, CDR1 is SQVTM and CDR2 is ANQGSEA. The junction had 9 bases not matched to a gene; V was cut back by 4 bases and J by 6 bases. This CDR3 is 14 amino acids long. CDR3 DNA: TGCAGCGTTGTCGCACAGGGGACCGGTCAGCCCCAGCATTTT. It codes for CSVVAQGTGQPQHF.

DNA of the CDR3: TGTGCCAGCAGCTCAGATCCGGGGCGCCCCTATGGCTACACCTTC. Translation gives CASSSDPGRPYGYTF. The chain is built from TRBV7-2 and TRBJ1-2, with D perhaps TRBD1 (5 bases). CDR3 length: 15 residues. The V gene's germline CDR1 is SGHTA and CDR2 FQGNSA. Trimming removed 4 bases from V and 4 bases from J, with 16 bases in between.

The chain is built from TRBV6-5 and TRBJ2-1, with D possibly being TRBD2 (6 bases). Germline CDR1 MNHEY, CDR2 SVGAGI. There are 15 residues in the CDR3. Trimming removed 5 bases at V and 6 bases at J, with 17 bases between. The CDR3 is CASSQKRGTSNEQFF. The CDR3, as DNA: TGTGCCAGCAGTCAGAAACGGGGGACCTCCAATGAGCAGTTCTTC.

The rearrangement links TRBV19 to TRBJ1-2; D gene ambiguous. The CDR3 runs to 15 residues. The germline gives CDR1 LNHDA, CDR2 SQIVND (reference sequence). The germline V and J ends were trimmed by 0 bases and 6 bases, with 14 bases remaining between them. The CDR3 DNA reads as TGTGCCAGTAGTATAGACCAGGTTGCGGGAAATGGCTACACCTTC. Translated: CASSIDQVAGNGYTF. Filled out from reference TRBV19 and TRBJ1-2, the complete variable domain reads DGGITQSPKYLFRKEGQNVTLSCEQNLNHDAMYWYRQDPGQGLRLIYYSQIVNDFQKGDIAEGYSVSREKKESFPLTVTSAQKNPTAFYLCASSIDQVAGNGYTFGSGTRLTVV.

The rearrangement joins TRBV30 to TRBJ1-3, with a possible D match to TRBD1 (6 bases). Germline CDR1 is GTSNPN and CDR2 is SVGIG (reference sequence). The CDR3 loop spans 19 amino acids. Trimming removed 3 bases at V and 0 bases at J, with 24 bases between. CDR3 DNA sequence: TGTGCCTGGAGGGATCAGCGAGGTGACAGGACAATCTCTGGAAACACCATATATTTT. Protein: CAWRDQRGDRTISGNTIYF.

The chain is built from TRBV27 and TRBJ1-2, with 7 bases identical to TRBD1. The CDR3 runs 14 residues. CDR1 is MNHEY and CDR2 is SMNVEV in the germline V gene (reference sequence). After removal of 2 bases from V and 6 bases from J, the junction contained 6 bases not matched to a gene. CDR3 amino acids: CASSLDREEDGYTF. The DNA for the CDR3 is TGTGCCAGCAGTTTAGACAGGGAGGAGGATGGCTACACCTTC.

CDR3 residues: CASSLGLPISGANVLTF. The CDR3 DNA sequence: TGTGCCAGCTCCCTGGGGCTCCCAATATCTGGGGCCAACGTCCTGACTTTC. The rearrangement joins TRBV5-4 to TRBJ2-6; possible D gene TRBD1, 5 bases. This CDR3 is built from 17 residues. The V end was cut by 7 bases, the J end by 1 base, with 18 bases between. The germline V gene encodes CDR1 SGHNT and CDR2 YYREEE (reference sequence).